This T cell receptor beta chain is drawn from a study of shared clonotypes between healthy human individuals. Germline lookup yields CDR1 MRHNA and CDR2 SNTAGT. The CDR3 is made up of 15 amino acids. J lost 0 bases, V lost 4 bases, and 4 bases had no gene match. Measured with immunoSEQ multiplex PCR; TCRdb has only the in-frame clones, and not every one. This table holds about 2.4 million clones, roughly 93% found once. Sequenced sample: naive CD4+ T cells from PBMCs. Subset meaning: CD45RA+ positively selected. This clonotype originated in a man between 18 and 29 years old in good health. Some clones in this sample may be carry-over from other donors' samples. The chain has TRBV6-4 and TRBJ2-7, with 9 positions matching TRBD2. CDR3 sequence (DNA): TGTGCCAGCAGTGCCAGCGGGGGGAGCTCCTACGAGCAGTACTTC. Its translation is CASSASGGSSYEQYF.